By share, the clone carrying this T cell receptor (beta chain) ranks as medium-sized. The antigen is not known. The sample is drawn from a study of vaccination and CD4 T cells after COVID-19. The Oncomine TCR Beta short-read assay sequenced DNA from cultured CD4+ T cells. Investigators isolated genomic DNA from cultured CD4+ T cells. In TCRdb, the PCR reads were re-called with MiXCR into one record per CDR3 protein. Of over 11,000 distinct CDR3 sequences listed, roughly 20% were seen once; the top ten hold roughly 15%. Treatment described: roughly ten-day PBMC culture with coronavirus spike peptide pools or control peptides (ViraFEST assay). The CDR3 has 16 amino acids. CDR1 and CDR2 (germline): DFQATT, SNEGSKA (reference sequence). J was trimmed by 8 bases and V by 5 bases; bases with no gene match: 15.

The chain recombines TRBV20-1 with TRBJ1-6; 7 bases agree with TRBD1. The specimen was cultured CD4+ T cells from blood. The receptor's source is a human donor with COVID-19. The CDR3: CSAPKLLDRVYSPLHF. CDR3 sequence (DNA): TGCAGTGCTCCAAAGCTACTCGACAGGGTTTATTCACCCCTCCACTTT.